Listed here are 17 T cell receptor beta chains from one sample, sequenced in a study of response to subunit inactivated influenza vaccine. TCRdb re-analysed the RT-PCR reads in MiXCR, keeping a single row per CDR3 protein. The data hold around 790,000 distinct CDR3 sequences, with approximately 22% observed a single time. Sequencing used PBMCs from blood, obtained 4 to 6 days after vaccination. The receptors come from a man aged 50 to 59 who received an inactivated influenza vaccine.

This clonotype was observed at least ten times. This chain links TRBV5-1 with TRBJ2-5; TRBD2 is a possible D gene (6 bases). Germline CDR1 reads SGHRS; CDR2 reads YFSETQ. The CDR3 spans 14 residues. V was trimmed by 6 bases and J by 2 bases, leaving 14 bases between them. The DNA for the CDR3 is TGCGCCAGCAAAATCGGGGGACTTCAAGAGACCCAGTACTTC. Translated, it gives CASKIGGLQETQYF.

The genes are TRBV18 and TRBJ2-3; 9 nucleotides line up with TRBD1. Germline V gives CDR1 KGHSH, CDR2 LQKENI. V was pared by 3 bases and J by 0 bases, with 4 bases of the junction left unmatched. This CDR3 has 16 residues. This chain's CDR3 is CASSPQGQGSTDTQYF. CDR3 sequence (DNA): TGTGCCAGCTCACCGCAAGGACAGGGGAGCACAGATACGCAGTATTTT. The full variable domain, its missing parts supplied by reference TRBV18 and TRBJ2-3, is NAGVMQNPRHLVRRRGQEARLRCSPMKGHSHVYWYRQLPEEGLKFMVYLQKENIIDESGMPKERFSAEFPKEGPSILRIQQVVRGDSAAYFCASSPQGQGSTDTQYFGPGTRLTVL.

In this sample, this clonotype turned up many times. This chain uses TRBV29-1 with TRBJ2-1; D is tentatively TRBD1 or TRBD2 (5 bases each). Germline CDR1 is SQVTM and CDR2 is ANQGSEA. CDR3 length equals 11 residues. Trimming shortened V by 7 bases and J by 2 bases, and 6 bases separated the two germline ends. The CDR3 here is CSAGPYNEQFF. The CDR3 DNA is TGCAGCGCGGGACCCTACAATGAGCAGTTCTTC.

This clonotype was seen just once. The chain joins TRBV18 to TRBJ1-4; D ambiguous. The CDR3 totals 16 residues. The germline V gene has CDR1 KGHSH and CDR2 LQKENI. The V and J ends lost 0 bases and 10 bases respectively, with 18 bases between them. The DNA of the CDR3 is TGTGCCAGCTCACCACCGGGAACTGCCGTGCCGGGAAAACTGTTTTTT. This encodes CASSPPGTAVPGKLFF.

This chain links TRBV7-8 with TRBJ2-2; D remains unclear. The CDR3 runs 14 residues. CDR1 and CDR2 from the germline V gene are SGHVS and FQNEAQ. With 0 bases removed from V and 2 bases from J, the gap between germline ends came to 4 bases. CDR3: CASSLAHNTGELFF. The CDR3 region has the DNA TGTGCCAGCAGCTTAGCGCATAACACCGGGGAGCTGTTTTTT.

The chain has TRBV4-1 and TRBJ1-2; TRBD1 is a possible D gene (5 bases). This CDR3 is 15 amino acids long. V lost 4 bases and J lost 8, with 20 bases in between. Germline-derived CDR1 and CDR2 are MGHRA and YSYEKL. The CDR3 sequence is CASSRPGQLREGYTF. In DNA form, the CDR3 reads TGCGCCAGCAGCCGCCCCGGACAACTTAGGGAGGGCTACACCTTC.

The chain recombines TRBV29-1 with TRBJ2-7; 9 bases fit TRBD1. Losses at the gene ends were 4 bases for V and 5 bases for J; bases not matched to a gene: 6. CDR1 and CDR2 (germline): SQVTM, ANQGSEA. This CDR3 contains 13 residues. In DNA, the CDR3 is TGCAGCGTTGGAGGGACAGGGATCGACGAGCAGTACTTC. Protein: CSVGGTGIDEQYF.

CDR3 region: CASSERGGRDTQYF. Here the CDR3 DNA reads TGTGCCAGCAGTGAGCGGGGGGGCCGGGATACGCAGTATTTT. The chain carries TRBV2 and TRBJ2-3; 9 bases map to TRBD2. V was pared by 3 bases and J by 6 bases, with 4 bases of the junction left unmatched. Germline CDR1 and CDR2: SNHLY and FYNNEI. The CDR3 runs 14 residues. Using reference TRBV2 and TRBJ2-3 for the parts outside the CDR3, the full variable domain is EPEVTQTPSHQVTQMGQEVILRCVPISNHLYFYWYRQILGQKVEFLVSFYNNEISEKSEIFDDQFSVERPDGSNFTLKIRSTKLEDSAMYFCASSERGGRDTQYFGPGTRLTVL.

This chain uses TRBV5-6 with TRBJ2-7, with 9 positions matching TRBD1. V trimming: 1 base; J trimming: 3 bases; junction bases outside the gene matches: 5. Per germline, CDR1 SGHDT and CDR2 YYEEEE. There are 15 residues in the CDR3. CDR3 protein: CASSLYGTGIYEQYF. The CDR3 DNA reads as TGTGCCAGCAGCTTGTATGGGACAGGGATCTACGAGCAGTACTTC.

The chain combines TRBV6-2 or TRBV6-3 with TRBJ2-2; perhaps TRBD2 as D (6 bases). Trimming pared 0 bases from V and 6 bases from J, leaving 14 bases between. Per the germline V gene, CDR1 is MNHEY and CDR2 is SVGEGT. This CDR3 spans 16 amino acids. The CDR3 DNA reads as TGTGCCAGCAGTTACTCGACGGCACCGGGGGCCGGGGAGCTGTTTTTT. This sequence encodes CASSYSTAPGAGELFF.

The rearrangement links TRBV20-1 to TRBJ2-5; no clear D. Trimming removed 3 bases at V and 0 bases at J, with 8 bases between. Per germline, CDR1 DFQATT and CDR2 SNEGSKA (reference sequence). The CDR3 sequence is 13 residues long. In DNA form, the CDR3 reads TGCAGTGCTAGCGGTTCGAACCAAGAGACCCAGTACTTC. Translated, it gives CSASGSNQETQYF.

V gene TRBV7-9 combines with J gene TRBJ1-1, with TRBD1 as a possible D gene (5 bases). V was clipped by 7 bases and J by 4 bases, with 13 bases between them. Germline V gene data show CDR1 as SEHNR and CDR2 as FQNEAQ (reference sequence). The CDR3 extends over 13 amino acids. The CDR3 nucleotides are TGTGCCAGCACCCTAAAGGACACCACTGAAGCTTTCTTT. Its translation: CASTLKDTTEAFF.

This clonotype was counted a few times. The J gene is TRBJ2-7, the V gene TRBV27; no clear D gene. Trimming stripped 2 bases from V and 0 bases from J, with 8 bases between. The length of the CDR3 is 14 residues. Germline lookup yields CDR1 MNHEY and CDR2 SMNVEV (reference sequence). The CDR3 loop reads CASSLRPSSYEQYF. The DNA of the CDR3 is TGTGCCAGCAGTTTACGTCCGAGCTCCTACGAGCAGTACTTC.

The chain uses TRBV5-1 and TRBJ2-7; D is undetermined. The length of the CDR3 is 16 residues. The germline V gene encodes CDR1 SGHRS and CDR2 YFSETQ. The V and J ends lost 0 bases and 0 bases respectively, with 13 bases between them. The CDR3 reads CASSLDGRSSSYEQYF. The CDR3 DNA follows: TGCGCCAGCAGCTTGGATGGACGCAGCAGCTCCTACGAGCAGTACTTC.

J is TRBJ1-1 and V is TRBV19, with D perhaps matching TRBD1 (5 bases). The CDR3 has 12 amino acids. The V gene lost 7 bases and the J gene lost 4 bases, with 10 bases spanning the gap. Germline V lookup: CDR1 LNHDA, CDR2 SQIVND (reference sequence). The CDR3: CASKGAGTEAFF. CDR3 bases: TGTGCCAGTAAAGGGGCGGGCACTGAAGCTTTCTTT.

This clonotype was counted ten times or more. This sequence joins TRBV5-1 and TRBJ2-2; 7 bases agree with TRBD2. The junction had 3 bases not matched to a gene; V was cut back by 4 bases and J by 0 bases. This CDR3 region has 15 residues. Germline CDR1 is SGHRS and CDR2 is YFSETQ. The CDR3 region is CASSPGGANTGELFF. CDR3 sequence (DNA): TGCGCCAGCAGCCCGGGGGGAGCGAACACCGGGGAGCTGTTTTTT. Based on the CDR3 plus reference TRBV5-1 and TRBJ2-2, the full variable domain is KAGVTQTPRYLIKTRGQQVTLSCSPISGHRSVSWYQQTPGQGLQFLFEYFSETQRNKGNFPGRFSGRQFSNSRSEMNVSTLELGDSALYLCASSPGGANTGELFFGEGSRLTVL.

The chain combines TRBV11-2 with TRBJ1-1; D is unresolved. V gave up 4 bases and J gave up 7 bases, with 10 bases separating them. Germline loops: CDR1 SGHAT, CDR2 FQNNGV. There are 12 residues in the CDR3. The CDR3 DNA sequence: TGTGCCAGCAGCTCACATTCCAATGAAGCTTTCTTT. Amino acids: CASSSHSNEAFF.